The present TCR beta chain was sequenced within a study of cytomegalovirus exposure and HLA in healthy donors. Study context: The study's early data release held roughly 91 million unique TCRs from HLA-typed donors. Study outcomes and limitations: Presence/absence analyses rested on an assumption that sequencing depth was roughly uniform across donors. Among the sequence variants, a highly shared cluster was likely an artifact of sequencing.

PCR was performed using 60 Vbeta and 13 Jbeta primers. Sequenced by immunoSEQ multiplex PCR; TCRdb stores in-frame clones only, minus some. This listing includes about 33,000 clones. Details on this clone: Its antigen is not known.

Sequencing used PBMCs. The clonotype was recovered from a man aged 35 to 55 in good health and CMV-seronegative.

The CDR3 loop reads CASSITGPLPNYGYTF. CDR3 nucleotides: TGTGCCAGTAGTATTACAGGACCCCTGCCTAACTATGGCTACACCTTC. V usage is TRBV19 and J usage is TRBJ1-2; D is perhaps TRBD1 (5 bases). The CDR3 sequence is 16 residues long. V was pared by 3 bases and J by 0 bases, with 14 bases between. Germline CDR1 LNHDA, CDR2 SQIVND (reference sequence).